This T cell receptor beta chain is drawn from a study of PD-1 blockade in classical Hodgkin lymphoma. Study context: The nivolumab dose that patients received was 3 mg/kg, given intravenously every 2 weeks. Whole-study findings and limits: Complete responders possessed baseline diversity comparable to newly diagnosed patients. CD4+ TCR diversity rose significantly by C4D1, and CD8+ TCR diversity did not.

In the case of this clone: Its matching antigen is unknown.

Produced via immunoSEQ multiplex PCR; TCRdb's table is partial and in-frame only. The sample lists approximately 20,000 clones; 70% to 90% were seen once. The CDR3 totals 16 residues. The V gene's germline CDR1 is MNHEY and CDR2 SMNVEV (reference sequence). Trimming cost V 7 bases and J 5 bases; bases outside gene matches: 14. Time point: cycle 4 day 1 (C4D1), after 5 to 7 weeks of nivolumab. There was relapse after autologous stem cell transplantation in every patient, and there was variation in brentuximab vedotin exposure. Researchers report purifying CD4+ T cells from thawed PBMCs by magnetic negative selection. Classification of best responses gave complete response, partial response or progressive disease.

The receptor comes from a human donor with classical Hodgkin lymphoma. This chain uses TRBV27 with TRBJ2-1; 7 bases are shared with TRBD1. The specimen was CD4+ T cells from blood, collected before the fourth cycle of nivolumab. The chain's CDR3 is CASNARGTVGNNEQFF. Written as DNA, the CDR3 is TGTGCCAGCAATGCAAGAGGGACAGTGGGTAACAATGAGCAGTTCTTC.